This record looks at one T cell receptor beta chain sequence and its context. The target of this receptor is not known. The record has no base qualities; no much larger clone is one base away. Repertoires were sampled repeatedly over the course of chemoradiotherapy so that clonal expansion in the tumor microenvironment could be followed. This entry is derived from a study of chemoradiotherapy in HPV16-positive cancers (dated by TCRdb to between 2021 and 2024). At the level of the whole study: Candidate HPV-specific T-cell clones and common TCR motifs were defined by functional T-cell assays performed on cells from a couple of HPV16-positive patients. The study asked whether T-cell immunity against the HPV oncoproteins E6 and E7 changes during chemoradiotherapy and whether it affects survival. TCR repertoires from some 89 patients with HPV-related cancers were then used to track the candidate HPV-specific TCRs and motifs. Paper-wide results and their limitations: Expansion of candidate HPV-specific clones and E7-related TCR motifs was observed in the tumor microenvironment during treatment, whereas no such expansion was observed for non-HPV-specific T cells. Improved recurrence-free survival in HPV16-positive patients was associated with expansion of HPV-responsive T cells during chemoradiotherapy. The survival association was reported for HPV16-positive patients, and the functional definition of HPV-specific T cells was derived from only a couple of HPV16-positive patients.

CDR1 MNHNS and CDR2 SASEGT are derived from the germline V gene. The CDR3 spans 17 residues, from the cysteine through the phenylalanine. Kept here is only the CDR3 DNA, which spans 51 bases and is read in frame from base 1. V sheds 1 base and J sheds 0 bases, leaving 10 bases between their ends. To prepare the library, the immunoSEQ multiplex PCR assay was applied. In its TCRdb copy, this immuneACCESS table keeps in-frame sequences only and misses some clones. Where compared with another copy, unresolved V genes explain less than half of these, and the others have no known cause. Within this sample are tens of thousands of clones, with roughly 86% of them counted one time only. Just over 4% of the sample rests with the top ten.

The source was blood, collected from a patient who underwent chemoradiotherapy. This sequence was found in a human donor with HPV-associated anogenital cancer. The rearranged chain carries TRBV6-1 and TRBJ1-6, with the D gene not confidently named. The sequenced DNA: TGTGCCAGCAGTGAAGAGGCACTAAGCTCCTATAATTCACCCCTCCACTTT. It translates as CASSEEALSSYNSPLHF.